This record covers a single T cell receptor beta chain. The assay was immunoSEQ multiplex PCR, and TCRdb's table has in-frame clones only and misses some. The sample comprises 45,000 to 60,000 clones, over 55% of which are singletons, and just over 20% rests with the top ten. Cryopreserved PBMCs yielded around 2 micrograms of genomic DNA for TCR beta libraries. This entry comes from a study of cytotoxic CD8 clonotypes in ibrutinib-treated CLL. Looking at the study overall: Median treatment time before response sampling was eleven to twelve months, range 6 to 36.

CDR3 length: 12 residues. The germline V gene encodes CDR1 SGHRS and CDR2 YFSETQ. The V gene lost 7 bases and the J gene lost 8 bases, with 12 bases spanning the gap. The chain combines TRBV5-1 with TRBJ2-2; D is undetermined. This clonotype originated in a human donor with chronic lymphocytic leukemia. Sequencing was performed on PBMCs, taken after 24 months of ibrutinib treatment. CDR3 bases: TGCGCCAGCTACGATATTCCTGGGGAGCTGTTTTTT. Encoded protein: CASYDIPGELFF.